Below are 28 T cell receptor beta chains sequenced from a single sample in a study of Ad26.COV2.S vaccination and SARS-CoV-2 variants. Assay used: immunoSEQ multiplex PCR; TCRdb lists only in-frame clones, some missing. The repertoire holds more than 300,000 clones, with 70% to 90% as singletons. Treatment described: roughly 20 received Ad26.COV2.S at low or high dose, single or two shots; about 5 received placebo; per-sample allocation not given. It was on day 63 after the first vaccine or placebo injection that samples were taken. The sequenced sample was peripheral blood, obtained in a trial of Ad26.COV2.S vaccine versus placebo. These receptors were taken from a person aged 18-65 years who received the Ad26.COV2.S COVID-19 vaccine or a placebo.

This clone was seen just once. Sequence at one end of the junction differs from germline and may be a read error. The CDR3 loop is CASSLGRNTEAFF. The DNA for the CDR3 is TGTGCTAGCAGCTTAGGTCGGAACACTGAAGCTTTCTTT. The genes are TRBV7-7 and TRBJ1-1; no clear D gene. Germline-derived CDR1 and CDR2 are SSHAT and FNYEAQ (reference sequence). The CDR3 length is 13 residues.

With regard to this clone: The sample has other DNA sequences that encode this CDR3 too. The chain joins TRBV28 to TRBJ2-1; 7 positions agree with TRBD2. Germline V lookup: CDR1 MDHEN, CDR2 SYDVKM. The junction had 5 bases not matched to a gene; V was cut back by 6 bases and J by 3 bases. The CDR3 sequence is 14 residues long. The CDR3 loop is CASSFGGSYNEQFF. Here the CDR3 DNA reads TGTGCCAGCAGCTTTGGCGGGAGCTACAATGAGCAGTTCTTC.

This rearrangement joins TRBV5-4 to TRBJ2-6, with D maybe TRBD1 (5 bases). Germline CDR1 and CDR2: SGHNT and YYREEE (reference sequence). CDR3 size: 17 residues. Trimming stripped 4 bases from V and 0 bases from J, with 14 bases between. CDR3 sequence: CASSPLYRGSGANVLTF. CDR3 in DNA: TGTGCCAGCAGCCCCCTCTATAGGGGCTCTGGGGCCAACGTCCTGACTTTC. The whole variable domain, remainder taken from reference TRBV5-4 and TRBJ2-6, is ETGVTQSPTHLIKTRGQQVTLRCSSQSGHNTVSWYQQALGQGPQFIFQYYREEENGRGNFPPRFSGLQFPNYSSELNVNALELDDSALYLCASSPLYRGSGANVLTFGAGSRLTVL.

This clone came up once. The V and J genes are TRBV5-6 and TRBJ2-7, with 9 bases lining up with TRBD1. Germline V gene lookup returns CDR1 SGHDT and CDR2 YYEEEE. The CDR3 extends over 16 amino acids. J gave up 6 bases and V 2 bases, and 12 bases lay outside the gene matches. CDR3 DNA sequence: TGTGCCAGCAGCTTCGAGCTCCCGGGACAGGGAGTCGAGCAGTACTTC. Translating it yields CASSFELPGQGVEQYF.

J is TRBJ1-1 and V is TRBV28; D unclear. This CDR3 is built from 17 residues. V lost 3 bases to trimming and J lost 0 bases, with 17 bases between them. Per the germline V gene, CDR1 is MDHEN and CDR2 is SYDVKM. The CDR3 DNA reads as TGTGCCAGCAGTTTGACTTCATACCCCTTTATGAACACTGAAGCTTTCTTT. Encoded protein: CASSLTSYPFMNTEAFF.

This chain connects TRBV7-2 to TRBJ2-3; D tentatively fits TRBD1 or TRBD2 (6 bases each). Trimming pared 2 bases from V and 6 bases from J, leaving 12 bases between. Looked up from germline, CDR1 is SGHTA and CDR2 is FQGNSA. The CDR3 consists of 14 residues. The CDR3: CASSLNRGRDTQYF. The CDR3 bases are TGTGCCAGCAGCTTAAACCGGGGGCGGGATACGCAGTATTTT. The entire variable domain, with the rest obtained from reference TRBV7-2 and TRBJ2-3, is as follows: GAGVSQSPSNKVTEKGKDVELRCDPISGHTALYWYRQSLGQGLEFLIYFQGNSAPDKSGLPSDRFSAERTGGSVSTLTIQRTQQEDSAVYLCASSLNRGRDTQYFGPGTRLTVL.

The chain is built from TRBV7-2 and TRBJ2-1, with TRBD2 matching over 9 bases. Unmatched junction bases numbered 6, after V lost 5 bases and J lost 4 bases. This CDR3 contains 15 residues. Per germline, CDR1 SGHTA and CDR2 FQGNSA. The CDR3 here is CASSQSGGLYNEQFF. The CDR3 DNA sequence: TGTGCCAGCAGCCAGAGCGGGGGGCTGTACAATGAGCAGTTCTTC. Looking up the rest from reference TRBV7-2 and TRBJ2-1 gives the full variable domain: GAGVSQSPSNKVTEKGKDVELRCDPISGHTALYWYRQSLGQGLEFLIYFQGNSAPDKSGLPSDRFSAERTGGSVSTLTIQRTQQEDSAVYLCASSQSGGLYNEQFFGPGTRLTVL.

V usage is TRBV9 and J usage is TRBJ2-7, with 8 bases fitting TRBD1. V was clipped by 4 bases and J by 6 bases; unmatched bases: 9. Germline V gene lookup returns CDR1 SGDLS and CDR2 YYNGEE. The CDR3 extends over 14 amino acids. The CDR3 nucleotides read TGTGCCAGCAGCCCCGGGACAGGAGCTAGCGAGCAGTACTTC. Translated, it gives CASSPGTGASEQYF.

This chain connects TRBV5-5 to TRBJ2-7; 8 positions match TRBD1. The CDR3 has 16 residues. Germline CDR1 and CDR2: SGHKS and YYEKEE (reference sequence). With V trimmed by 6 bases and J by 4 bases, 15 bases remained unmatched. This chain's CDR3 is CASTYRAGQGGYEQYF. The CDR3 bases are TGTGCCAGCACCTATCGCGCAGGACAGGGAGGATACGAGCAGTACTTC.

This clone was counted a single time. The V gene is TRBV30, the J gene TRBJ2-4, with 11 positions matching TRBD2. Germline V gene lookup returns CDR1 GTSNPN and CDR2 SVGIG (reference sequence). The length of the CDR3 is 17 residues. Trimming at V came to 0 bases and at J to 4 bases, leaving 8 bases not matched to a gene. The CDR3 sequence: CAWSVIRTSGGKNIQYF. The CDR3 DNA sequence: TGTGCCTGGAGTGTAATTCGCACTAGCGGGGGTAAAAACATTCAGTACTTC.

The V and J genes are TRBV7-8 and TRBJ1-5; D may be TRBD1 (6 bases). The germline V and J ends were trimmed by 4 bases and 6 bases, with 13 bases remaining between them. Germline values: CDR1 SGHVS, CDR2 FQNEAQ. The CDR3 is 14 amino acids. Written as DNA, the CDR3 is TGTGCCAGCAGCTCCTTAACAGGGAGTCAGCCCCAGCATTTT. Translation gives CASSSLTGSQPQHF.

The chain joins TRBV28 to TRBJ2-1, with 7 nucleotides matching TRBD1. The V gene end was trimmed by 7 bases and the J gene end by 1 base; junction bases not matched to a gene: 1. The length of the CDR3 is 13 residues. CDR1 and CDR2 (germline): MDHEN, SYDVKM. DNA of the CDR3: TGTGCCAGCACAGGGGGATCCTACAATGAGCAGTTCTTC. Its protein product is CASTGGSYNEQFF.

The J gene is TRBJ2-7, the V gene TRBV10-3; TRBD1 agrees at 7 bases. The trim removed 4 bases at V and 4 bases at J, leaving 4 bases unmatched. CDR1 ENHRY and CDR2 SYGVKD come from the germline V gene. The CDR3 has 13 residues. The CDR3 bases are TGTGCCATCAGTGGGGGGACAGCTTACGAGCAGTACTTC. Amino acid sequence: CAISGGTAYEQYF.

This sequence joins TRBV4-1 and TRBJ1-2; D remains unclear. V shed 4 bases and J shed 10 bases, with 16 bases lying between them. This CDR3 spans 13 amino acids. Germline-derived CDR1 and CDR2 are MGHRA and YSYEKL. In DNA, the CDR3 is TGCGCCAGCAGCCCAGGTTCTGCAGGCGTCTACACCTTC. Translated, it gives CASSPGSAGVYTF.

The V and J genes are TRBV6-1 and TRBJ1-1; D remains unclear. Germline CDR1 is MNHNS and CDR2 is SASEGT. The CDR3 extends over 15 amino acids. V was shortened by 2 bases and J by 3 bases, with 13 bases between the two germline ends. Written as DNA, the CDR3 is TGTGCCAGCAGTGAAATAGATGTTAGGTACACTGAAGCTTTCTTT. This codes for CASSEIDVRYTEAFF.

V gene TRBV19 combines with J gene TRBJ1-1, with D possibly matching TRBD1 (5 bases). There are 14 residues in the CDR3. Germline loops: CDR1 LNHDA, CDR2 SQIVND (reference sequence). V was cut by 6 bases and J by 6 bases, with 17 bases left in between. The CDR3 DNA follows: TGTGCCAGTAGGGATCCGGGACGGGGGTCTGAAGCTTTCTTT. Encoded protein: CASRDPGRGSEAFF.

This rearrangement joins TRBV19 to TRBJ2-3, with D unresolved. Trimming took 5 bases from V and 1 from J, leaving 7 bases between them. Per germline, CDR1 LNHDA and CDR2 SQIVND (reference sequence). The CDR3 runs 13 residues. The CDR3 spells CASSVIGTDTQYF. The CDR3 nucleotides are TGTGCCAGTAGTGTGATCGGCACAGATACGCAGTATTTT.

The V gene is TRBV7-9, the J gene TRBJ1-5; D unclear. The CDR3 covers 15 residues. Trimming took off 0 bases at V and 0 bases at J, with 6 bases between the two ends. Germline V gene lookup returns CDR1 SEHNR and CDR2 FQNEAQ (reference sequence). The DNA of the CDR3 is TGTGCCAGCAGCTTAGCCGGTGATAGCAATCAGCCCCAGCATTTT. This encodes CASSLAGDSNQPQHF.

The chain recombines TRBV4-2 with TRBJ1-4; 9 bases match TRBD1. The germline V gene has CDR1 LGHNA and CDR2 YNFKEQ. The J segment lost 4 bases and the V segment lost 2 bases, leaving 14 bases of the junction unmatched. CDR3 length equals 19 residues. The CDR3 loop reads CASSQRPGQGAWGNEKLFF. The CDR3, as DNA: TGTGCCAGCAGCCAACGACCGGGACAGGGTGCTTGGGGTAATGAAAAACTGTTTTTT.

The rearrangement uses TRBV7-6 and TRBJ1-1, with a possible D match to TRBD1 (6 bases). This CDR3 has 16 residues. Between the trimmed V and J ends, which lost 7 bases and 5 bases, there was a span of 23 bases. CDR1 SGHVS and CDR2 FNYEAQ come from the germline V gene. Here the CDR3 DNA reads TGTGCCAGCACCCCAATAAGTGGGGGGCGGGGGACTGAAGCTTTCTTT. Translation gives CASTPISGGRGTEAFF. Drawing the rest from reference TRBV7-6 and TRBJ1-1, the complete variable domain is GAGVSQSPRYKVTKRGQDVALRCDPISGHVSLYWYRQALGQGPEFLTYFNYEAQQDKSGLPNDRFSAERPEGSISTLTIQRTEQRDSAMYRCASTPISGGRGTEAFFGQGTRLTVV.

The rearrangement links TRBV5-1 to TRBJ1-2; D gene ambiguous. Germline assignment: CDR1 SGHRS and CDR2 YFSETQ. This CDR3 spans 14 amino acids. V lost 0 bases to trimming and J lost 3 bases, with 9 bases between them. In nucleotides, the CDR3 is TGCGCCAGCAGCTTGGGATTGGGCTACTATGGCTACACCTTC. Protein product: CASSLGLGYYGYTF.

This chain connects TRBV28 to TRBJ2-3; D is unclear. Germline CDR1 is MDHEN and CDR2 is SYDVKM. The V end was cut by 2 bases, the J end by 2 bases, with 11 bases between. The CDR3 is made up of 15 amino acids. DNA of the CDR3: TGTGCCAGCAGTTTAGCAGGAGACCTCACAGATACGCAGTATTTT. Translation gives CASSLAGDLTDTQYF.

The rearrangement uses TRBV28 and TRBJ1-2; 7 positions match TRBD1. The germline CDR1 and CDR2 sequences are MDHEN and SYDVKM. There are 13 residues in the CDR3. V gave up 6 bases and J gave up 7 bases; unmatched junction bases: 8. In DNA form, the CDR3 reads TGTGCCAGCAGCTACGACAGGGTATCTGGCTACACCTTC. It encodes CASSYDRVSGYTF.

This rearrangement joins TRBV5-6 to TRBJ2-2, with TRBD1 as a possible D gene (6 bases). Trimming stripped 2 bases from V and 5 bases from J, with 10 bases between. The germline gives CDR1 SGHDT, CDR2 YYEEEE. The CDR3 is 14 amino acids. The CDR3 is CASSLQGGTGELFF. In DNA, the CDR3 is TGTGCCAGCAGCTTACAGGGTGGGACCGGGGAGCTGTTTTTT.

The chain joins TRBV5-1 to TRBJ2-1; 14 bases agree with TRBD2. The germline V gene has CDR1 SGHRS and CDR2 YFSETQ. J gave up 5 bases and V 6 bases, and 7 bases lay outside the gene matches. This CDR3 contains 16 residues. The CDR3 DNA reads as TGCGCCAGCATCGCCGGACTAGCGGGGGGTGACAATGAGCAGTTCTTC. The encoded protein is CASIAGLAGGDNEQFF.

The chain couples TRBV4-2 to TRBJ2-1; 7 bases are a match to TRBD2. CDR1 is LGHNA and CDR2 is YNFKEQ in the germline V gene. Trimming took 4 bases from V and 10 from J; bases not matched to a gene: 7. The CDR3 runs to 13 residues. The CDR3 spells CASSRTSSEEQFF. The CDR3 nucleotides are TGTGCCAGCAGCCGGACTAGTTCAGAAGAGCAGTTCTTC.

The J gene is TRBJ2-7, the V gene TRBV3-1 (or the pseudogene TRBV3-2); D perhaps matches TRBD2 (6 bases). Looked up from germline, CDR1 is LGHDT and CDR2 is YNNKEL (reference sequence). V lost 3 bases and J lost 1, with 16 bases in between. The CDR3 is 16 residues long. CDR3 region: CASSQTRGTYSYEQYF. The CDR3 DNA follows: TGTGCCAGCAGCCAGACCCGTGGGACTTATTCCTACGAGCAGTACTTC.

The rearrangement links TRBV10-1 to TRBJ1-2; TRBD1 is a possible D gene (5 bases). The CDR3 runs to 13 residues. Per the germline V gene, CDR1 is WNHNN and CDR2 is SYGVQD (reference sequence). Trimming removed 3 bases from V and 4 bases from J, with 9 bases in between. The CDR3 DNA sequence: TGCGCCAGCAGTGAAGCCGGGACCTATGGCTACACCTTC. The encoded protein is CASSEAGTYGYTF.